These T cell receptor beta chains were read from a single sample in a study of blood T cell repertoires in COVID-19. The method was immunoSEQ multiplex PCR; TCRdb's version includes in-frame clones alone and lacks a portion of them. Here the sample spans fewer than 250,000 clones, approximately 80% being singletons. The sequenced sample was peripheral blood. The receptor set was obtained from a woman in her fifties or sixties with active or convalescent COVID-19. Both conserved end residues are part of each CDR3. A D gene is named only where the DNA matches it firmly. Clone size is not always given. Where it is, it says once, few, many or a class for expanded clones.

v_call,clone_size,d_call,j_call,cdr3_aa,cdr3_nt
TRBV6-1,NA,NA,TRBJ2-5,CASSEAVEVTQYF,TGTGCCAGCAGTGAAGCTGTCGAGGTGACCCAGTACTTC
TRBV29-1,NA,TRBD2,TRBJ2-7,CSVGEGYYEQYF,TGCAGCGTCGGGGAGGGATACTACGAGCAGTACTTC
TRBV7-9,NA,NA,TRBJ1-3,CASSLLSTVTGNTIYF,TGTGCCAGCAGCTTACTTAGCACCGTAACTGGAAACACCATATATTTT
TRBV6-5,few,TRBD1,TRBJ1-5,CASSGQGLYQPQHF,TGTGCCAGCAGCGGACAGGGGTTGTATCAGCCCCAGCATTTT
TRBV21-1,once,NA,TRBJ2-5,CASSKLGRGPSYQETQYF,TGTGCCAGCAGCAAATTAGGGCGGGGTCCATCGTACCAAGAGACCCAGTACTTC
TRBV6-5,once,NA,TRBJ1-2,CASSSRQASNYGYTF,TGTGCCAGCAGTAGTAGACAGGCGTCTAACTATGGCTACACCTTC
TRBV24-1,once,TRBD1,TRBJ2-3,CATSGGQGSDTQYF,TGTGCCACCAGTGGTGGACAGGGCTCAGATACGCAGTATTTT
TRBV10-3,NA,NA,TRBJ1-2,CAISDDSPNYGYTF,TGTGCCATCAGTGATGACAGCCCTAACTATGGCTACACCTTC
TRBV6-5,NA,TRBD1,TRBJ2-7,CASSSMGQGGYEQYF,TGTGCCAGCAGCTCCATGGGACAGGGGGGCTACGAGCAGTACTTC
TRBV4-2,NA,TRBD1,TRBJ2-1,CASRISRGSSYNEQFF,TGTGCCAGCAGAATAAGCAGGGGGAGCTCCTACAATGAGCAGTTCTTC
TRBV11-3,NA,NA,TRBJ2-7,CASSSGPLSYEQYF,TGTGCCAGCAGCTCAGGGCCCCTCTCCTACGAGCAGTACTTC
TRBV7-9,NA,NA,TRBJ1-1,CASSPGPGTEAFF,TGTGCCAGCAGCCCGGGTCCCGGGACTGAAGCTTTCTTT
TRBV6-1,NA,NA,TRBJ1-3,CASSERAGKEAGNTIYF,TGTGCCAGCAGTGAAAGGGCAGGGAAAGAGGCTGGAAACACCATATATTTT
TRBV28,NA,TRBD2,TRBJ2-5,CASSLWASGVAETQYF,TGTGCCAGCAGTTTATGGGCTAGCGGGGTAGCAGAGACCCAGTACTTC
TRBV2,few,TRBD1,TRBJ2-3,CASSPTRGTDTQYF,TGTGCCAGCAGTCCCACCAGGGGGACAGATACGCAGTATTTT
TRBV29-1,NA,NA,TRBJ1-2,CSVLTGLYGYTF,TGCAGCGTCCTGACAGGACTCTATGGCTACACCTTC
TRBV5-1,NA,TRBD2,TRBJ2-7,CASSPGDRGRAGEQYF,TGCGCCAGCAGCCCCGGAGATCGCGGGAGGGCCGGGGAGCAGTACTTC
TRBV30,NA,TRBD1,TRBJ2-5,CAWSRTGTQETQYF,TGTGCCTGGAGTAGGACAGGGACACAAGAGACCCAGTACTTC
TRBV30,NA,NA,TRBJ2-2,CAWTQRDTGELFF,TGTGCCTGGACTCAGCGGGACACCGGGGAGCTGTTTTTT
TRBV19,NA,TRBD2,TRBJ2-1,CASSKLAGGLTAYNEQFF,TGTGCCAGTAGTAAACTAGCGGGGGGACTCACGGCCTACAATGAGCAGTTCTTC
TRBV7-8,NA,TRBD1,TRBJ2-5,CASSPGTVETQYF,TGTGCCAGCAGCCCCGGGACAGTGGAGACCCAGTACTTC
TRBV11-3,NA,NA,TRBJ2-7,CASSLGDYEQYF,TGTGCCAGCAGCTTAGGCGACTACGAGCAGTACTTC
TRBV6-5,NA,NA,TRBJ1-1,CASSLVFQENTEAFF,TGTGCCAGCAGTTTAGTATTTCAGGAAAACACTGAAGCTTTCTTT
TRBV2,NA,NA,TRBJ1-1,CASSQQWNTEAFF,TGTGCCAGCAGCCAACAGTGGAACACTGAAGCTTTCTTT
TRBV5-6,NA,TRBD1,TRBJ1-6,CASSVGTASSPLHF,TGTGCCAGCAGCGTCGGGACAGCTAGTTCACCCCTCCACTTT
TRBV12-5,NA,NA,TRBJ1-6,CASGSRDSSLPLHF,TGTGCTAGTGGTTCCCGCGACTCGTCGTTACCCCTCCACTTT
TRBV2,NA,NA,TRBJ1-2,CASSPNSQIAYGYTF,TGTGCCAGCAGTCCTAACAGCCAAATCGCCTATGGCTACACCTTC
TRBV3-1/TRBV3-2,NA,NA,TRBJ2-3,CASSRELAPTDTQYF,TGTGCCAGCAGCCGAGAATTAGCCCCCACAGATACGCAGTATTTT
TRBV6-1,NA,TRBD1,TRBJ1-1,CASSEYEGAAGAFF,TGTGCCAGCAGTGAATATGAGGGGGCGGCGGGAGCTTTCTTT
TRBV5-1,NA,NA,TRBJ2-7,CASSLLRGYYEQYF,TGCGCCAGCAGCTTGCTCAGGGGTTACTACGAGCAGTACTTC
TRBV4-1,NA,NA,TRBJ2-5,CASSQVPGETQYF,TGCGCCAGCAGCCAAGTCCCTGGCGAGACCCAGTACTTC
TRBV15,NA,TRBD1,TRBJ2-7,CATSRDYRGQEEYEQYF,TGTGCCACCAGCAGAGATTATCGTGGACAGGAGGAATACGAGCAGTACTTC
TRBV6-1,NA,NA,TRBJ1-1,CASSAIQGGVDTEAFF,TGTGCCAGCAGTGCGATACAGGGAGGGGTTGACACTGAAGCTTTCTTT
TRBV15,NA,NA,TRBJ2-5,CATSSTGEETQYF,TGTGCCACCAGCAGTACCGGGGAAGAGACCCAGTACTTC
TRBV5-1,once,NA,TRBJ2-2,CASSQTGNTGELFF,TGCGCCAGCAGCCAGACAGGGAACACCGGGGAGCTGTTTTTT
TRBV30,NA,TRBD1,TRBJ1-5,CAWSVWTGGNQPQHF,TGTGCCTGGAGTGTTTGGACAGGGGGCAATCAGCCCCAGCATTTT
TRBV3-1/TRBV3-2,NA,NA,TRBJ2-3,CASSQGHTPADTQYF,TGTGCCAGCAGCCAAGGACATACGCCCGCAGATACGCAGTATTTT
TRBV3-1/TRBV3-2,NA,NA,TRBJ1-3,CASSSGRTTIYF,TGTGCCAGCAGCTCAGGACGGACTACCATATATTTT
TRBV27,NA,NA,TRBJ2-1,CASRGGAFRRHEQFF,TGTGCCAGCAGGGGCGGGGCATTCCGCCGACATGAGCAGTTCTTC
TRBV2,NA,TRBD1,TRBJ2-1,CASSADRDNEQFF,TGTGCCAGCAGCGCCGACAGGGACAATGAGCAGTTCTTC
TRBV7-2,NA,NA,TRBJ2-3,CASGRLAGTDTQYF,TGTGCCAGCGGGCGCTTAGCGGGCACAGATACGCAGTATTTT
TRBV3-1/TRBV3-2,NA,NA,TRBJ2-4,CASSQGPTGWGIQYF,TGTGCCAGCAGCCAAGGCCCTACAGGGTGGGGGATTCAGTACTTC
TRBV6-2/TRBV6-3,NA,NA,TRBJ1-5,CASSSSGQPQHF,TGTGCCAGCAGTTCCAGCGGTCAGCCCCAGCATTTT
TRBV6-5,NA,NA,TRBJ2-2,CASRGSPNTGELFF,TGTGCCAGCAGGGGGAGCCCCAACACCGGGGAGCTGTTTTTT
TRBV19,NA,NA,TRBJ2-2,CASSGATGFRGELFF,TGTGCCAGTTCAGGGGCCACAGGGTTTAGAGGGGAGCTGTTTTTT
TRBV19,few,NA,TRBJ1-5,CASSIDPGILQSAQHF,TGTGCCAGTAGTATAGATCCCGGGATCCTTCAATCGGCCCAGCATTTT
TRBV19,NA,NA,TRBJ1-2,CASSIRRGVYGYTF,TGTGCCAGTAGTATCAGGAGGGGCGTTTATGGCTACACCTTC
TRBV27,NA,NA,TRBJ1-1,CASSLGRHTEAFF,TGTGCCAGCAGTTTAGGGAGGCACACTGAAGCTTTCTTT
TRBV2,NA,NA,TRBJ1-3,CASSEALLGGISGNTIYF,TGTGCCAGCAGTGAAGCGCTTCTCGGCGGAATATCTGGAAACACCATATATTTT
TRBV7-9,NA,TRBD2,TRBJ2-7,CASSPAGFGEQYF,TGTGCCAGCAGCCCAGCGGGATTTGGTGAGCAGTACTTC
TRBV9,NA,NA,TRBJ2-5,CASSPRPGYQETQYF,TGTGCCAGCAGCCCTCGGCCGGGGTACCAAGAGACCCAGTACTTC
TRBV12-3/TRBV12-4,NA,NA,TRBJ2-1,CASGVVSYNEQFF,TGTGCCAGCGGAGTGGTTTCCTACAATGAGCAGTTCTTC
TRBV13,NA,TRBD2,TRBJ2-1,CASSFLGLAPNEQFF,TGTGCCAGCAGCTTTCTGGGACTAGCGCCCAATGAGCAGTTCTTC
TRBV19,NA,NA,TRBJ2-2,CASSTDSEGGELFF,TGTGCCAGTAGTACGGACAGCGAAGGGGGGGAGCTGTTTTTT
TRBV5-6,NA,TRBD1,TRBJ1-1,CASSLDRGTEAFF,TGTGCCAGCAGCTTGGACAGGGGCACTGAAGCTTTCTTT
TRBV2,NA,NA,TRBJ1-3,CASSEGVGGFGNTIYF,TGTGCCAGCAGTGAGGGGGTAGGAGGGTTTGGAAACACCATATATTTT
TRBV3-1/TRBV3-2,few,NA,TRBJ2-7,CASRTRNYEQYF,TGTGCCAGCAGGACAAGGAACTACGAGCAGTACTTC
TRBV19,once,TRBD1,TRBJ2-2,CASRGQGQPGELFF,TGTGCCAGTAGGGGACAGGGCCAACCCGGGGAGCTGTTTTTT
TRBV18,NA,TRBD2,TRBJ2-5,CASSPLAGGDQETQYF,TGTGCCAGCTCACCACTAGCGGGGGGAGACCAAGAGACCCAGTACTTC